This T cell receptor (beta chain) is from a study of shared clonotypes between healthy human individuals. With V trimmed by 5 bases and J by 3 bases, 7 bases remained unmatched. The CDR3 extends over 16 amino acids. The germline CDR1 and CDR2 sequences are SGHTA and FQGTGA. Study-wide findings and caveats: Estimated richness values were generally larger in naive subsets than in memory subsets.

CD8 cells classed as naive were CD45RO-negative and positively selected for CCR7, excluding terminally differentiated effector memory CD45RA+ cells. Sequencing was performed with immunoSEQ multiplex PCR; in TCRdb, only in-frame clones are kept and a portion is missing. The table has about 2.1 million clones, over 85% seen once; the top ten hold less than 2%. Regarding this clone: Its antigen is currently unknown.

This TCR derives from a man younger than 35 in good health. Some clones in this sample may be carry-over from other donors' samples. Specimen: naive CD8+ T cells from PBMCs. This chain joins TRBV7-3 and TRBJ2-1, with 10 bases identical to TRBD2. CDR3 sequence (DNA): TGTGCCAGCAGCCCGGCTAGCGGGGGAAACTACAATGAGCAGTTCTTC. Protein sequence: CASSPASGGNYNEQFF.